This TCR beta chain was found in a study of a mutant IDH1 vaccine in newly diagnosed glioma. Described time point: week 11, during vaccination. Every single dose of the vaccine, 300 ug of mutant IDH1 20-mer peptide, came with topical imiquimod. Using immunoSEQ multiplex PCR, the repertoire was profiled, and TCRdb retains in-frame clones only, with some absent. The sample holds 50,000 to 60,000 clones, around nine tenths seen once. On this clone itself: Its antigen is as yet unknown.

Germline V gene lookup returns CDR1 MGHRA and CDR2 YSYEKL. The length of the CDR3 is 13 residues. The ends were cut back, 0 bases at V and 7 bases at J, with 7 bases in the middle. The sequence derives from a man in his fifties with glioma. The chain has TRBV4-1 and TRBJ1-3, with D unresolved. The material sequenced was PBMCs, taken from a glioma patient whose treatment included an IDH1 peptide vaccine. The CDR3 is CASSQEGRNTIYF. The CDR3 DNA follows: TGCGCCAGCAGCCAAGAGGGAAGGAACACCATATATTTT.